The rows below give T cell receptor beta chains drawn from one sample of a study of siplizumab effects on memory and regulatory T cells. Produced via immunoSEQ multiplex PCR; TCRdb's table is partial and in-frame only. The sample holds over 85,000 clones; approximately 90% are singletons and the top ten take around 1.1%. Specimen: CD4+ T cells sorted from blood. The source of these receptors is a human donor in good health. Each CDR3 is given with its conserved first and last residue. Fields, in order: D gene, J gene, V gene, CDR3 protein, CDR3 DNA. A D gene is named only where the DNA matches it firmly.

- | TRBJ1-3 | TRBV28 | CASSLAGSGNKGNTIYF | TGTGCCAGCAGTTTGGCAGGGTCAGGCAATAAAGGAAACACCATATATTTT
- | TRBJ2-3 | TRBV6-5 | CASSYAQVTDTQYF | TGTGCCAGCAGTTACGCCCAAGTCACAGATACGCAGTATTTT
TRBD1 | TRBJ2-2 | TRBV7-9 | CASSFRTGKNTGELFF | TGTGCCAGCAGCTTTAGGACAGGCAAGAACACCGGGGAGCTGTTTTTT
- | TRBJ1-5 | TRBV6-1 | CASGGGNQPQHF | TGTGCCAGCGGAGGGGGGAATCAGCCCCAGCATTTT
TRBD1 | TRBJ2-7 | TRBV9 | CASSVDPTGTGGEQYF | TGTGCCAGCAGCGTAGATCCCACCGGGACAGGGGGCGAGCAGTACTTC
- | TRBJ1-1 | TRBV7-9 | CASSLDRQRNTEAFF | TGTGCCAGCAGCTTAGATCGGCAGAGAAACACTGAAGCTTTCTTT
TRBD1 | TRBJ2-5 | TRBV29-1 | CSAPGQGYQETQYF | TGCAGCGCCCCGGGACAGGGGTACCAAGAGACCCAGTACTTC
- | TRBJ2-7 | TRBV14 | CASSRRDGRPYEQYF | TGTGCCAGCAGCCGAAGGGACGGCCGTCCCTACGAGCAGTACTTC
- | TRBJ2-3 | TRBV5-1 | CASTTLTGALTDTQYF | TGCGCCAGCACCACATTGACGGGAGCCCTCACAGATACGCAGTATTTT
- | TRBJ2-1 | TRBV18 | CASSPLLTDNEQFF | TGTGCCAGCTCACCACTCCTCACAGACAATGAGCAGTTCTTC
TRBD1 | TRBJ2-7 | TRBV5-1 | CASSRPEGASEQYF | TGCGCCAGCAGCCGACCAGAGGGGGCTAGTGAGCAGTACTTC
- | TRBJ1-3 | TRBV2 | CASSEGRGSGNTIYF | TGTGCCAGCAGTGAAGGGCGGGGGAGCGGAAACACCATATATTTT
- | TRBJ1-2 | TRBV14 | CASSPNTELRGYTF | TGTGCCAGCAGCCCGAATACCGAATTGAGAGGCTACACCTTC
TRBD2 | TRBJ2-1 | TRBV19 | CASTRLAQSYNEQFF | TGTGCCAGTACCCGACTAGCGCAATCCTACAATGAGCAGTTCTTC